The 11 T cell receptor beta chains below come from one sample, sequenced in a study of blood T cell repertoires in COVID-19. TCRdb keeps only in-frame clones here, not all; method: immunoSEQ multiplex PCR. The table lists more than 65,000 clones, more than 70% of them singletons. The sequencing input was peripheral blood. Source of these receptors: a man over 45 with active COVID-19.

V usage is TRBV19 and J usage is TRBJ2-1; 8 bases fit TRBD2. CDR1 and CDR2 from the germline V gene are LNHDA and SQIVND (reference sequence). The V and J ends lost 3 bases and 10 bases, in that order; junction bases with no gene match: 2. This CDR3 is 12 amino acids long. The DNA for the CDR3 is TGTGCCAGTAGTATGCGGGAGGCAGAGCAGTTCTTC. Amino acid sequence: CASSMREAEQFF.

V usage is TRBV12-3 or TRBV12-4 and J usage is TRBJ2-5; no reliable D call. Deletions cut 3 bases from V and 1 base from J, with 6 bases between. The CDR3 totals 13 residues. This CDR3 is CASSFNTQETQYF. Written as DNA, the CDR3 is TGTGCCAGCAGTTTCAACACCCAAGAGACCCAGTACTTC.

The V gene is TRBV3-1 (or the pseudogene TRBV3-2), the J gene TRBJ2-5; D perhaps matches TRBD1 (6 bases). V was pared by 4 bases and J by 1 base, with 10 bases between. This CDR3 is built from 14 residues. The V gene's germline CDR1 is LGHDT and CDR2 YNNKEL (reference sequence). The CDR3 here is CASSRTGRQETQYF. The DNA for the CDR3 is TGTGCCAGCAGCCGAACAGGGCGCCAAGAGACCCAGTACTTC.

The gene calls are TRBV27 and TRBJ2-1; 7 bases map to TRBD2. From germline, CDR1 is MNHEY and CDR2 SMNVEV (reference sequence). V lost 3 bases to trimming and J lost 0 bases; unmatched junction nucleotides: 17. The CDR3 loop spans 20 amino acids. The CDR3 reads CASSLRLGSGRQSSYNEQFF. The CDR3 DNA reads as TGTGCCAGCAGTTTGAGATTAGGTAGCGGGCGTCAGAGCTCCTACAATGAGCAGTTCTTC.

The chain couples TRBV11-1 to TRBJ2-1; no definite D call. The CDR3 is 13 residues long. In germline, CDR1 is SGHAT, CDR2 FQDESV (reference sequence). V was pared by 2 bases and J by 5 bases, with 7 bases between. Here the CDR3 DNA reads TGTGCCAGCAGCTTAAACCGGGACAATGAGCAGTTCTTC. Protein sequence: CASSLNRDNEQFF.

The chain is built from TRBV19 and TRBJ1-1; 7 nucleotides agree with TRBD1. The V gene end was trimmed by 5 bases and the J gene end by 1 base; junction bases not matched to a gene: 10. Germline CDR1 is LNHDA and CDR2 is SQIVND (reference sequence). The CDR3 is 16 residues long. CDR3 in amino acids: CASSAPGQPTNTEAFF. The CDR3 coding sequence is TGTGCCAGTAGTGCGCCGGGACAGCCGACGAACACTGAAGCTTTCTTT.

In its sample, this clone was seen a few times. The V call is TRBV4-1, the J call TRBJ2-7; a weak D match, TRBD1 (6 bases). With 4 bases removed from V and 7 bases from J, the gap between germline ends came to 11 bases. There are 12 residues in the CDR3. Germline V CDR1 and CDR2: MGHRA, YSYEKL. The chain's CDR3 is CASSPLRGEQYF. The CDR3 DNA is TGCGCCAGCAGCCCACTTAGGGGGGAGCAGTACTTC.

This clone was seen a few times. The CDR3 region has the DNA TGTGCCTGGAGTTTCGGTTCCTACGAGCAGTACTTC. Amino acids: CAWSFGSYEQYF. The chain uses TRBV30 and TRBJ2-7; D ambiguous. Germline CDR1 and CDR2: GTSNPN and SVGIG (reference sequence). The CDR3 spans 12 residues. V dropped 2 bases and J dropped 1 base, with 6 bases sitting between them.

V usage is TRBV28 and J usage is TRBJ2-7; maybe TRBD1 (5 bases). V was cut by 4 bases and J by 4 bases, with 23 bases left in between. This CDR3 has 17 residues. CDR1 is MDHEN and CDR2 is SYDVKM in the germline V gene. The CDR3: CASSSLYGQDRGYEQYF. The CDR3, as DNA: TGTGCCAGCAGTTCCCTCTATGGGCAGGATAGGGGTTACGAGCAGTACTTC.

The chain carries TRBV5-1 and TRBJ1-1; D unclear. Trimming removed 4 bases at V and 1 base at J, with 11 bases between. Germline V gene data show CDR1 as SGHRS and CDR2 as YFSETQ. The CDR3 spans 14 residues. CDR3 protein: CASSVLQENTEAFF. The CDR3 DNA follows: TGCGCCAGCAGCGTACTTCAGGAGAACACTGAAGCTTTCTTT.

The genes are TRBV3-1 (or the pseudogene TRBV3-2) and TRBJ2-3, with D maybe TRBD2 (5 bases). The CDR3 consists of 14 residues. V shed 4 bases and J shed 6 bases, with 14 bases lying between them. Germline V gene sequence: CDR1 LGHDT, CDR2 YNNKEL (reference sequence). CDR3 amino acids: CASSLGPTGDTQYF. The CDR3 coding sequence is TGTGCCAGCAGCCTCGGGCCTACGGGGGATACGCAGTATTTT.